This TCR beta chain emerged from a study of blood T cell repertoires in COVID-19 (dated by TCRdb to between 2020 and 2021). Notes on the research overall: Samples covering the acute and convalescent phases of COVID-19 were provided by collaborators in the United States, Italy and Spain. Where available, HLA class I and class II types were obtained from metadata supplied by the sample provider rather than from assay-based typing. Samples came from the ongoing ImmuneRACE study (first 160 participants) plus 1,254 subjects from 6 global collaborators. The dataset comprised deeply sampled blood TCRbeta repertoires from subjects exposed to, actively infected with, or recovered from COVID-19. The sample metadata nearly always contained a de-identified subject ID, COVID-19 status, age in years and sex. The repertoires were made available in a free public database intended to serve as a resource for research on the immune response to SARS-CoV-2. The material from the prospective study consisted of cDNA or gDNA derived from T cells, B-cell-depleted T cells, or PBMCs.

What the work shows at the level of the full study, not this receptor alone: How much clinical and demographic metadata was included differed by source and by participant, and the metadata was provided uncurated.

From its cysteine to its phenylalanine, the CDR3 spans 14 amino acids. The CDR3 DNA has 42 bases and is translated from base 1. CDR1 and CDR2 (MGHRA, YSYEKL) derive from the germline V gene. V is shortened by 0 bases, J by 10 bases, and the region joining them spans 15 bases. Each collaborating institution followed its own protocols to collect whole blood in K2EDTA tubes. Collaborator samples were shipped for TCRbeta analysis as frozen whole blood, isolated PBMCs, or DNA extracted from either sample type. The immunoSEQ Assay, a bias-controlled multiplex PCR, was used to amplify TCRbeta CDR3 regions from genomic DNA. The authors' analysis ran thus. The number of nucleated cells in each sample was estimated by amplification of reference gene primers within the assay. To quantify the absolute abundance of each unique TCRbeta CDR3 rearrangement, sequence reads were collapsed and filtered. For each sample, productive Simpson clonality was calculated by taking the square root of Simpson's diversity index across productive rearrangements. TCRdb provides this immuneACCESS table in a form limited to in-frame rearrangements. Some clones are lacking; in checked studies, under half of them reflect an unresolved V gene, and why the rest are absent is not known. Clone size and V and J calls were adopted from that table, with D and trimming inferred from the DNA. Present in this sample are approximately 250,000 clones, 75% to 90% of which were seen just once. The top ten clones comprise around 9.2% of the sample.

Details on this clone: The antigen this receptor binds is unknown. The sample holds no much larger clone one base away, and base qualities are not on file.

The sequencing sample was made of peripheral blood. This sequence uses TRBV4-1 and TRBJ1-2, with a tentative D gene TRBD1 over 5 matching bases. The TCR comes from a human donor in a cohort sampled during active COVID-19. The nucleotide sequence reads TGCGCCAGCAGCCAAGATGGGGGGAGAGGGGACTACACCTTC. This gives the protein CASSQDGGRGDYTF.